The rows below give T cell receptor beta chains drawn from one sample of a study of blood T cell repertoires in COVID-19. Repertoires were generated with immunoSEQ multiplex PCR, while TCRdb's copy carries only in-frame clones and drops some. The sample has approximately 300,000 clones; 90% are singletons. Input material: PBMCs or T cells enriched from blood (not recorded which). All receptors derive from a woman in her thirties who had been exposed to COVID-19. Each CDR3 is given without its conserved first and last residue.

len: 11
j_gene: TRBJ2-7
v_gene: TRBV7-2
CDR3aa: ASSPSGGRGQY

len: 12
j_gene: TRBJ1-6
v_gene: TRBV6-1
CDR3aa: ASSEAPEDSPLH

len: 12
j_gene: TRBJ2-5
v_gene: TRBV5-4
CDR3aa: ASSLGGYQETQY

len: 11
j_gene: TRBJ2-3
v_gene: TRBV29-1
CDR3aa: SVRTGSTDTQY

len: 11
j_gene: TRBJ1-1
v_gene: TRBV7-3
CDR3aa: ASSLDRGGEAF

len: 17
j_gene: TRBJ2-1
v_gene: TRBV11-2
CDR3aa: ASSLNSRERGASDNEQF

len: 12
j_gene: TRBJ1-2
v_gene: TRBV2
CDR3aa: ASRQTGINYGYT

len: 13
j_gene: TRBJ1-2
v_gene: TRBV29-1
CDR3aa: SVPGTGVPLYGYT

len: 10
j_gene: TRBJ1-1
v_gene: TRBV9
CDR3aa: ASSPGTAEAF

len: 12
j_gene: TRBJ1-6
v_gene: TRBV6-5
CDR3aa: ASSSGPHNSPLH

len: 14
j_gene: TRBJ2-2
v_gene: TRBV7-9
CDR3aa: ASSSLGGEFGGELF